This entry features one TCR beta chain sequence. While infection was still active, Seattle patients were enrolled and then followed longitudinally. The data stem from a study of blood T cell repertoires in COVID-19. Study summary: The samples span acute and convalescent COVID-19 from the United States, Italy and Spain. Sample material is recorded as cDNA or gDNA derived from T cells, B-cell-depleted T cells, or PBMCs.

V lost 5 bases and J lost 5, with 12 bases in between. Germline V gives CDR1 SGHNT, CDR2 YYREEE (reference sequence). This CDR3 is built from 13 residues. Per the original methods: Cell counts per sample came from amplifying reference gene primers. Using immunoSEQ multiplex PCR, the repertoire was profiled, and TCRdb retains in-frame clones only, with some absent. V and J calls and clone size follow that table, whereas D and trimming were derived from the DNA. The sample holds 250,000 to 300,000 clones; 80% to 90% are singletons and the top ten take more than 10%. The chain is built from TRBV5-4 and TRBJ2-3, with D perhaps matching TRBD2 (5 bases). What was sequenced was peripheral blood. The TCR originated in a woman younger than 45 with COVID-19, enrolled during active disease. In DNA form, the CDR3 reads TGTGCCAGCAGGTCCGGGAAGGAAGATACGCAGTATTTT. This sequence encodes CASRSGKEDTQYF.